Listed below are T cell receptor beta chains from one sample, sequenced in a study of cytomegalovirus exposure and HLA in healthy donors. Assay: immunoSEQ multiplex PCR; the TCRdb copy retains only in-frame clones and omits some. The top ten hold nearly 2.5% of the sample, which has approximately 170,000 clones, approximately 81% seen once. Sequences were obtained from PBMCs. The receptors here all came from a male donor in good health and CMV-seronegative. Each CDR3 is given with its conserved first and last residue. D genes are given only for firm matches. Clone size is given for some rows only: seen once, a few or many times, or a class if the clone is expanded.

d_call: .; cdr3_length: 15; clone_size: .; j_call: TRBJ1-2; v_call: TRBV28; cdr3_nt: TGTGCCAGCAGTCCGCGACGCGGAAGACCTGGCGGCTACACCTTC; cdr3_aa: CASSPRRGRPGGYTF
d_call: TRBD2; cdr3_length: 17; clone_size: .; j_call: TRBJ2-3; v_call: TRBV4-1; cdr3_nt: TGCGCCAGCACCAGGGTAGGACTAGCGGGATTCACAGATACGCAGTATTTT; cdr3_aa: CASTRVGLAGFTDTQYF
d_call: .; cdr3_length: 14; clone_size: .; j_call: TRBJ2-7; v_call: TRBV18; cdr3_nt: TGTGCCAGCTCACTCCCGGGACAACTCTCCGAGCAGTACTTC; cdr3_aa: CASSLPGQLSEQYF
d_call: TRBD2; cdr3_length: 11; clone_size: .; j_call: TRBJ2-7; v_call: TRBV6-5; cdr3_nt: TGTGCCAGCACCCGGGGGGTAGAGCAGTACTTC; cdr3_aa: CASTRGVEQYF
d_call: TRBD2; cdr3_length: 14; clone_size: .; j_call: TRBJ2-1; v_call: TRBV29-1; cdr3_nt: TGCAGCGTTGCCGCGGGACTAGGGATCAATGAGCAGTTCTTC; cdr3_aa: CSVAAGLGINEQFF
d_call: .; cdr3_length: 15; clone_size: .; j_call: TRBJ2-7; v_call: TRBV2; cdr3_nt: TGTGCCAGCAGCGGCAGGAATCTTGGCTCCTACGAGCAGTACTTC; cdr3_aa: CASSGRNLGSYEQYF
d_call: .; cdr3_length: 13; clone_size: .; j_call: TRBJ2-7; v_call: TRBV6-5; cdr3_nt: TGTGCCAGCAGTTATGGGGACACCTACGAGCAGTACTTC; cdr3_aa: CASSYGDTYEQYF
d_call: .; cdr3_length: 17; clone_size: .; j_call: TRBJ1-5; v_call: TRBV28; cdr3_nt: TGTGCCAGCAGTTTGGGCAGGCGGGGCCGGGGCAATCAGCCCCAGCATTTT; cdr3_aa: CASSLGRRGRGNQPQHF
d_call: TRBD2; cdr3_length: 15; clone_size: .; j_call: TRBJ2-1; v_call: TRBV5-1; cdr3_nt: TGCGCCAGCAGCTCCCCCGCGGGGGGGAACAATGAGCAGTTCTTC; cdr3_aa: CASSSPAGGNNEQFF
d_call: .; cdr3_length: 13; clone_size: few; j_call: TRBJ1-6; v_call: TRBV30; cdr3_nt: TGTGCCTGGATCTCGACAGCCAATTCACCCCTCCACTTT; cdr3_aa: CAWISTANSPLHF
d_call: .; cdr3_length: 12; clone_size: .; j_call: TRBJ1-1; v_call: TRBV30; cdr3_nt: TGTGCCTGGAACAGGGCCGGCACTGAAGCTTTCTTT; cdr3_aa: CAWNRAGTEAFF
d_call: .; cdr3_length: 16; clone_size: once; j_call: TRBJ2-6; v_call: TRBV11-3; cdr3_nt: TGTGCCAGCAGCGCTGGGACACGCTCTGGGGCCAACGTCCTGACTTTC; cdr3_aa: CASSAGTRSGANVLTF
d_call: TRBD2; cdr3_length: 15; clone_size: .; j_call: TRBJ2-7; v_call: TRBV29-1; cdr3_nt: TGCAGCGTTGAATGGCCTAGCGGGAGTCTTGGCGAGCAGTACTTC; cdr3_aa: CSVEWPSGSLGEQYF
d_call: TRBD1; cdr3_length: 15; clone_size: .; j_call: TRBJ2-5; v_call: TRBV7-6; cdr3_nt: TGTGCCAGCAGCTTAGAGGCCAGGGGGCAGGAGACCCAGTACTTC; cdr3_aa: CASSLEARGQETQYF
d_call: .; cdr3_length: 17; clone_size: .; j_call: TRBJ1-3; v_call: TRBV7-6; cdr3_nt: TGTGCCAGCAGCTTAGCGCCCCAGGGTAGAGCTGGAAACACCATATATTTT; cdr3_aa: CASSLAPQGRAGNTIYF
d_call: TRBD1; cdr3_length: 15; clone_size: .; j_call: TRBJ1-2; v_call: TRBV29-1; cdr3_nt: TGCAGCGTTGAAGAAGGCGCGAAGGGGGCCTATGGCTACACCTTC; cdr3_aa: CSVEEGAKGAYGYTF
d_call: TRBD2; cdr3_length: 16; clone_size: .; j_call: TRBJ2-1; v_call: TRBV18; cdr3_nt: TGTGCCAGCTCACCCCTCCGGCAGGGAGGGAACAATGAGCAGTTCTTC; cdr3_aa: CASSPLRQGGNNEQFF
d_call: .; cdr3_length: 13; clone_size: .; j_call: TRBJ1-5; v_call: TRBV7-3; cdr3_nt: TGTGCCAGCAGCTTATCGCGAGGTCAGCCCCAGCATTTT; cdr3_aa: CASSLSRGQPQHF
d_call: TRBD1; cdr3_length: 15; clone_size: .; j_call: TRBJ2-2; v_call: TRBV30; cdr3_nt: TGTGCCTGGGGTTCGGACAGGGGCAACACCGGGGAGCTGTTTTTT; cdr3_aa: CAWGSDRGNTGELFF